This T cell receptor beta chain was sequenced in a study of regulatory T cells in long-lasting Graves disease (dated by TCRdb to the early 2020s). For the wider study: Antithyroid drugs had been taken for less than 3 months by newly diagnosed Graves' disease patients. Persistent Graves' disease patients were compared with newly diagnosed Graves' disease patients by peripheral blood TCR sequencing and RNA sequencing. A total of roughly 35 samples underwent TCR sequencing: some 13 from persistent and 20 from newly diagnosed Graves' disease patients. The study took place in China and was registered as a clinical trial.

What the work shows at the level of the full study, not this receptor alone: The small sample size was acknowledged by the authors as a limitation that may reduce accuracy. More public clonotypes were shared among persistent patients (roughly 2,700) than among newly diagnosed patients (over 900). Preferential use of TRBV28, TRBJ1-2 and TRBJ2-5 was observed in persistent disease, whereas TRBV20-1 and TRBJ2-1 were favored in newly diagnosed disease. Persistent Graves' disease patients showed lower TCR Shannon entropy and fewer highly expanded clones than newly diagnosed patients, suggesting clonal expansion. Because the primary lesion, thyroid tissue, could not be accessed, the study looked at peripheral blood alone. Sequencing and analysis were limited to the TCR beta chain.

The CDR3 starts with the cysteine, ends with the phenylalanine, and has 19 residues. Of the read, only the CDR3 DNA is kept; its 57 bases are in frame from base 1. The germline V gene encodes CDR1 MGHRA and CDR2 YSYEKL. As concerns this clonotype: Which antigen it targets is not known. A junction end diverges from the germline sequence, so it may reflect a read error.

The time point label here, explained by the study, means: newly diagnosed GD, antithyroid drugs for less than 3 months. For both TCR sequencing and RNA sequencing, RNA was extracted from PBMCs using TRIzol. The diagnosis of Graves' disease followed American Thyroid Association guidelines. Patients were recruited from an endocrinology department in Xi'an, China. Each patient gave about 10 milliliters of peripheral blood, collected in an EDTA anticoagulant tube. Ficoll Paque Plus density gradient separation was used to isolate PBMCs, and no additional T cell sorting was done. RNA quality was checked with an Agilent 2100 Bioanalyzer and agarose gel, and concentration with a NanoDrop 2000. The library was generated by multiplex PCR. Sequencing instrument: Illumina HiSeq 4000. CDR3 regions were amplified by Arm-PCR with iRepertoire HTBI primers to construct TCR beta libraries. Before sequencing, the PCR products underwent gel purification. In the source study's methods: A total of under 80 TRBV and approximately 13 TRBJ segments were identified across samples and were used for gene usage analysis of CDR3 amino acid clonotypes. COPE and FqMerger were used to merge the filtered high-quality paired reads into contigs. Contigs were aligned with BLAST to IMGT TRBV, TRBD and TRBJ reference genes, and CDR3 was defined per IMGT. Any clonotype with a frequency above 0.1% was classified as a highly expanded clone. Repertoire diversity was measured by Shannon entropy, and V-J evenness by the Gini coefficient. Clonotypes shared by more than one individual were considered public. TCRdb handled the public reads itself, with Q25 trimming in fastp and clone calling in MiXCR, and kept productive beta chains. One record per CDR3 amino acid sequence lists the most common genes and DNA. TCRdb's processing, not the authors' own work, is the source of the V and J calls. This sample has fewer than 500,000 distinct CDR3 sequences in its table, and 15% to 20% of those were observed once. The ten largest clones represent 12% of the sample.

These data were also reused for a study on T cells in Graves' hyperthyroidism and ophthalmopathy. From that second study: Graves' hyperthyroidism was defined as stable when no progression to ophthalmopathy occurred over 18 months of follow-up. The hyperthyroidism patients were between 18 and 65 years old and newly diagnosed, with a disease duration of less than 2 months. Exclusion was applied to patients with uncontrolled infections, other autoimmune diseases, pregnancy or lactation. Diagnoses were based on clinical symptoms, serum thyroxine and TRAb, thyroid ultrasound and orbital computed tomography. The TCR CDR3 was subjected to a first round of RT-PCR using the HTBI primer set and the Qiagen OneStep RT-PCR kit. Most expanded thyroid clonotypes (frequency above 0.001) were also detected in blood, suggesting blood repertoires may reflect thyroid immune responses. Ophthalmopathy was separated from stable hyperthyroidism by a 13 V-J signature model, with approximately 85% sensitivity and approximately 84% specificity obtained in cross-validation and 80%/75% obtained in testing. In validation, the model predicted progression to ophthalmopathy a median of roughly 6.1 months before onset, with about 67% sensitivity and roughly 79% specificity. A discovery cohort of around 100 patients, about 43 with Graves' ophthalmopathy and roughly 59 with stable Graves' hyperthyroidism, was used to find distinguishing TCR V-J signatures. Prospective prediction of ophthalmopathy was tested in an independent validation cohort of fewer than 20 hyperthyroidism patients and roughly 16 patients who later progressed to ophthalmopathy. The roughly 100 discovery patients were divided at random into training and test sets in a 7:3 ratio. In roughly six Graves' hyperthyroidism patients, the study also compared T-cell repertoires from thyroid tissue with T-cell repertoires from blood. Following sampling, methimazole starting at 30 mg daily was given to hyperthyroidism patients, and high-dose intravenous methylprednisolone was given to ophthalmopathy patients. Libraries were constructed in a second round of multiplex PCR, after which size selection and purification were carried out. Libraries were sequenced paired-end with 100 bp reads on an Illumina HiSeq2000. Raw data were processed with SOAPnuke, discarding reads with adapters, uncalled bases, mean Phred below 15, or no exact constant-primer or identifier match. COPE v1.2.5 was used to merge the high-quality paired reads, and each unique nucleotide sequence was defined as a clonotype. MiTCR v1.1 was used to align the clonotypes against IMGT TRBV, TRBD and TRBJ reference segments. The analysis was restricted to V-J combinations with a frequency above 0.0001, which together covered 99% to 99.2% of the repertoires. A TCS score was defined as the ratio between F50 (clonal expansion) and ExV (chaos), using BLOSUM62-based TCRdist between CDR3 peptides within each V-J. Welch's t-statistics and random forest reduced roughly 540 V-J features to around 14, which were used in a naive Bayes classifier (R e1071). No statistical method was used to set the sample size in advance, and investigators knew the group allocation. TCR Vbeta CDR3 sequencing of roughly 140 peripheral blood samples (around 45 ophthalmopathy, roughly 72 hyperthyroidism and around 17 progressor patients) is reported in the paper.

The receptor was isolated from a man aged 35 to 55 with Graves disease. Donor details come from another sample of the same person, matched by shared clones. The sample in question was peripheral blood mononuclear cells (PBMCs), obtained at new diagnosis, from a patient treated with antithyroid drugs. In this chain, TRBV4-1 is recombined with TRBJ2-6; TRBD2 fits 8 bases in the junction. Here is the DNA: TGTGCCAGCAGCCAAGCGCCAGCGGGAGTTCTTTCCGGGGCCAACGTCCTGACTTTC. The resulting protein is CASSQAPAGVLSGANVLTF.